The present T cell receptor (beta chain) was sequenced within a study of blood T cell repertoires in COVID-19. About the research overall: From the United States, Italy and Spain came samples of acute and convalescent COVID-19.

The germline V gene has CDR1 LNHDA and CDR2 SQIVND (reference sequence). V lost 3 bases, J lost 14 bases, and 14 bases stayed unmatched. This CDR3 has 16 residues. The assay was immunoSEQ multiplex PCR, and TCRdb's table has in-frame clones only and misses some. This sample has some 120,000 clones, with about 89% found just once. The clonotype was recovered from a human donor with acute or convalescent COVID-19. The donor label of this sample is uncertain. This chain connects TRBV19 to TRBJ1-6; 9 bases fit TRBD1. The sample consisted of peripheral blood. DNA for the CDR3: TGTGCCAGTAGTATCCTGACAGGGGGATTTCGTAGGGCCCTCCACTTT. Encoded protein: CASSILTGGFRRALHF.